This T cell receptor (beta chain) was sequenced during a study of shared clonotypes between healthy human individuals (dated by TCRdb to about 2020). Broadly, across the study: The cohort comprised two women and three men aged 18 to 49 years. For each donor, CD4 naive and CD4 memory were each given three plates, CD8 naive was given two plates, and CD8 memory was given one plate. Blood TCR repertoires of roughly 5 healthy adults were deeply sequenced to estimate repertoire size and the extent of clonotype sharing between individuals. Different laboratories and diverse techniques were used to prepare libraries and sequence TCR repertoires, to increase sequencing depth and limit assay-specific biases. Each donor's leukapheresis produced roughly between roughly 0.9 and 8.9 billion PBMCs. General study outcomes and caveats: Pairwise subsampling led to the expectation that sequencing depth would affect the degree of clonotype sharing among donors. Compared with non-shared clonotypes, the clonotypes found in all four sorted-subset donors had higher generation probabilities. The small number of donors limited the genetic and exposure-history diversity represented. Even with the large sequencing depth, rarefaction of the sorted-subset datasets indicated that sequencing was incomplete. Larger estimated clonotype richness was generally found for naive subsets than for memory subsets. Sampling was restricted to blood, and TCR repertoires in tissues likely differ from the TCR repertoires found in blood. Sharing across a few donors was observed for roughly 5% of naive CD4, less than 4% of naive CD8, 2% to 2.5% of memory CD4, and about 0.4% of memory CD8 clonotypes.

Donors were healthy HIV-negative adults with no recently reported acute infections or vaccinations. All donors were Caucasian adults living in Nashville, Tennessee, USA. CD4+ T cells were enriched by magnetic negative selection; naive cells were then positively selected on CD45RA, and the negative fraction formed the memory subset. Blood was collected by leukapheresis, and PBMCs were isolated by Ficoll-Histopaque density gradient centrifugation and then cryopreserved in liquid nitrogen vapor phase. Analytical flow cytometry was used to check the purity and quantity of every magnetically sorted T cell population. From each sorted fraction, genomic DNA was isolated and quantified by UV absorbance on a Nanodrop 2000c. CDR1 and CDR2 are drawn from the germline V gene: SGHTA, FQGNSA. The CDR3 numbers 13 residues from cysteine through phenylalanine. The DNA shown is the 39-base CDR3, in frame from base 1. At the junction V is shortened by 5 bases and J by 7 bases; bases outside the gene matches: 5.

Using the deep immunoSEQ assay, multiplex PCR amplified TCR CDR3 regions from genomic DNA. Extracted genomic DNA from each cell subset was spread evenly across all wells of several immunoSEQ 96-well plates, with each plate serving as a replicate. For sorted subsets, roughly 200 ng of genomic DNA, equivalent to 30,000 or so T cell genomes, went into each replicate PCR. Purified libraries were measured with a Qubit 3.0 fluorometer, size-checked on a Bioanalyzer 2100, and measured again with the KAPA Library Quantification kit. A separate single-read 150-cycle Illumina NextSeq 550 flow cell was used to sequence each immunoSEQ 96-well plate. As for the authors' bioinformatics: Because the immunoSEQ output held only junctional sequences and lacked quality scores, the filtering could not match the filtering applied to full-length reads. Sequences were annotated with PyIR, a Python wrapper for IgBLAST v1.9, using IMGT germline references to assign V/J genes and CDR3. Reads were removed for weak V/J assignments (E-value above 1e-6), missing CDR3, stop codons, out-of-frame junctions, or ambiguous translated residues. A V3J clonotype was defined by an identical inferred V gene, J gene, and CDR3 amino acid sequence. The percentage overlap between two repertoires was calculated by dividing the number of shared unique clonotypes by the size of the smaller repertoire. Three approaches were used to assess repertoire richness: RTK rarefaction, the Chao1 estimator, and Recon v2.1 estimates of unobserved clonotypes. For all TCRbeta clonotypes obtained by the gDNA method from four donors, generation probabilities were computed with OLGA. In TCRdb, the immuneACCESS table is reduced to in-frame sequences with V and J assigned. These tables do not hold every clone; where another copy was compared, an unresolved V gene accounts for under half, and the others remain unexplained. V and J calls and clone size are those listed in that table; D and trimming were worked out from the DNA. The table for this sample lists a few hundred thousand clones; about 65% of them were counted only once. Of the sample, around 10% is held by the ten largest clones.

Notes on this clone: Its antigen remains undetermined. No base-level quality is on record; no much larger clone is a single base apart.

The V and J genes are TRBV7-2 and TRBJ2-1; 7 junctional bases match TRBD1. The sample taken for sequencing was memory CD4+ T cells sorted from blood. The cell subset or site label on this specimen signifies: CD45RA-negative fraction. The clonotype originates from a man between 25 and 39 years old in good health. The CDR3 protein is CASSLGTENEQFF. The DNA is as follows: TGTGCCAGCAGCCTCGGGACAGAGAATGAGCAGTTCTTC.